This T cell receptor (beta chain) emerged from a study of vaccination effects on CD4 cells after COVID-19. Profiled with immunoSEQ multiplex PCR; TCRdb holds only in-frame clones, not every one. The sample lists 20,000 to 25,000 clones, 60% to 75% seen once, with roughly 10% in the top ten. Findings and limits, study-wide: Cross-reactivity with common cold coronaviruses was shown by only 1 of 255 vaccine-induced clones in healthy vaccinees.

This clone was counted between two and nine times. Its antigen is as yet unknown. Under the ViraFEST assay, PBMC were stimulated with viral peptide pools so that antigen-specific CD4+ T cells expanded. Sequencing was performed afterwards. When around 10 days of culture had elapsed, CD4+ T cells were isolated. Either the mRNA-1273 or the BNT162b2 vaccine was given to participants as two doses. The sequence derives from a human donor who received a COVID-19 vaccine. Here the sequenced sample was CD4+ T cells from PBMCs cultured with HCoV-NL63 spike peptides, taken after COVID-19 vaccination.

The CDR3 loop is CASSPTGTPSSGNTIYF. In nucleotides, the CDR3 is TGTGCCAGCTCACCCACCGGGACACCGAGCTCTGGAAACACCATATATTTT. The chain has TRBV18 and TRBJ1-3, with a tentative D call TRBD1 (6 bases). V dropped 3 bases and J dropped 0 bases, with 15 bases sitting between them. Germline lookup yields CDR1 KGHSH and CDR2 LQKENI. CDR3 length: 17 residues.